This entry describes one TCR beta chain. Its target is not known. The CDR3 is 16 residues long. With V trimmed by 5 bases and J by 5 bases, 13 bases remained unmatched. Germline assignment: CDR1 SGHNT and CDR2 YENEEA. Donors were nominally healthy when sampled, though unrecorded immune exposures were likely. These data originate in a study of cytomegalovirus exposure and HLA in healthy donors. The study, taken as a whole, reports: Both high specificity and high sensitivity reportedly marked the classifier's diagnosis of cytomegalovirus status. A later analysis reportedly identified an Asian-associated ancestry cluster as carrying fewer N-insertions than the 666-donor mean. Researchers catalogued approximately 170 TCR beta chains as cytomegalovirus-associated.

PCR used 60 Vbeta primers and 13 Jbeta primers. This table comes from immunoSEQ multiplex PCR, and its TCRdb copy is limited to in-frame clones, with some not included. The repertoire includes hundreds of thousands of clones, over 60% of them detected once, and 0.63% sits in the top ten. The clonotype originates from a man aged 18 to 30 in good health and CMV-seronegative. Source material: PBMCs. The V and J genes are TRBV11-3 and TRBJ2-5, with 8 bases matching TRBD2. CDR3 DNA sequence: TGTGCCAGCAGCAAGGGAGCGGGAGTGTATGGTGAGACCCAGTACTTC. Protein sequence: CASSKGAGVYGETQYF. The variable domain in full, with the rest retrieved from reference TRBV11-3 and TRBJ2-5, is EAGVVQSPRYKIIEKKQPVAFWCNPISGHNTLYWYLQNLGQGPELLIRYENEEAVDDSQLPKDRFSAERLKGVDSTLKIQPAELGDSAVYLCASSKGAGVYGETQYFGPGTRLLVL.